The clone carrying this TCR beta chain was recorded at least ten times. Its cognate antigen is unknown. A library of TCRbeta sequences, prepared with unique molecular identifiers, was generated. TCRdb fed the PCR reads into MiXCR, producing one record per CDR3 protein. The sample lists about 100,000 distinct CDR3 sequences; approximately 6.4% were seen once. Germline V gene lookup returns CDR1 SEHNR and CDR2 FQNEAQ (reference sequence). Between the trimmed V and J ends, which lost 4 bases and 4 bases, there was a span of 20 bases. The CDR3 has 16 residues. The record originates from a study of T-cell reconstitution after alpha-beta-depleted transplantation in children. Regarding the study as a whole: T cells produced anew were the main source of T-cell counts and diversity one year after transplant. Diversity of TCRbeta at day 60 was high in some patients, arising from surviving recipient T cells and thymic progenitors. As was reported, about two months after transplant, alpha-beta T cells came from several hundred expanded graft clones.

Here the sequenced sample was PBMCs, mostly from graft donor cells, taken 360 days after TCRalphabeta/CD19-depleted stem cell transplant. This clonotype was sampled from a male patient aged 2 to 9 who had a stem cell transplant for acute lymphoblastic leukemia, so the T cells may come from the graft donor. V gene TRBV7-9 combines with J gene TRBJ2-7; either TRBD1 or TRBD2 may fit D (5 bases each). The CDR3 spells CASSSPTGVEGYEQYF. The CDR3 DNA follows: TGTGCCAGCAGCTCGCCAACAGGAGTTGAGGGGTACGAGCAGTACTTC.